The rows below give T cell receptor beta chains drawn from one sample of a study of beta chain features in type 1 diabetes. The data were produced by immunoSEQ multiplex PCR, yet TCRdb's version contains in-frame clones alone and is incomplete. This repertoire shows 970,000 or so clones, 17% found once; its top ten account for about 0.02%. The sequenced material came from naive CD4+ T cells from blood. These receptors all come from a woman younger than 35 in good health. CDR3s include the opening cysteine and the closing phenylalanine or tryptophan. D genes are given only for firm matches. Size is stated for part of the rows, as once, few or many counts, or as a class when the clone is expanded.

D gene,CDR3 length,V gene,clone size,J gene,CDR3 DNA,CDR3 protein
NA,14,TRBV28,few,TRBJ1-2,TGTGCCAGCACCGATCTTCTACGGACTCGGGGCTACACCTTC,CASTDLLRTRGYTF
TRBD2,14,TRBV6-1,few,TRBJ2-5,TGTGCCAGCGACGTGTTAGCGGGAGTGGAGACCCAGTACTTC,CASDVLAGVETQYF
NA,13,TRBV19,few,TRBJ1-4,TGTGCCAGTAGTCCGGGGTTCGGTGAAAAACTGTTTTTT,CASSPGFGEKLFF
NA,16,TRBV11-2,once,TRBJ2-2,TGTGCCAGCAGCCCGGTGAAGGGGCGGAACACCGGGGAGCTGTTTTTT,CASSPVKGRNTGELFF
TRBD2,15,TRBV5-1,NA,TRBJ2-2,TGCGCCAGCGGCGGGGGGAGCGGGAACACCGGGGAGCTGTTTTTT,CASGGGSGNTGELFF
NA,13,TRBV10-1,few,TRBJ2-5,TGCGCCAGCAGCGCCGGGACCCTGGAGACCCAGTACTTC,CASSAGTLETQYF
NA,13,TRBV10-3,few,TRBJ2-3,TGTGCCATCAACAGGCCAGGGACAGATACGCAGTATTTT,CAINRPGTDTQYF
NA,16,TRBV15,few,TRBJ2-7,TGTGCCACCAGCAGAGATGTAAGGGCAGGGAAGAACGAGCAGTACTTC,CATSRDVRAGKNEQYF
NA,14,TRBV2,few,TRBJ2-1,TGTGCCAGCAGTGATTTAGACTACTACAATGAGCAGTTCTTC,CASSDLDYYNEQFF
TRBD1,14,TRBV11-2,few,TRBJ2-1,TGTGCCAGCAGCCAAGGGGGCAGGGGCAATGAGCAGTTCTTC,CASSQGGRGNEQFF
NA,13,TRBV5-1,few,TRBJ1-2,TGCGCCAGCAGCTTATACACTGACTATGGCTACACCTTC,CASSLYTDYGYTF
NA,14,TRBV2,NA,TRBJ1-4,TGTGCCAGCAGAGCTAACCTAGGCTTCGAAAAACTGTTTTTT,CASRANLGFEKLFF
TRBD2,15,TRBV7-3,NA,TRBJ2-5,TGTGCCAGCAGCATGTACCATAGCGGGAGTGAGACCCAGTACTTC,CASSMYHSGSETQYF
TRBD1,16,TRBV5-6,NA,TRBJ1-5,TGTGCCAGCAGCTTACAGGGGACGTGGAGCAATCAGCCCCAGCATTTT,CASSLQGTWSNQPQHF
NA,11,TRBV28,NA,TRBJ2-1,TGTGCCAGCAGTTACGAGGGTGAGCAGTTCTTC,CASSYEGEQFF
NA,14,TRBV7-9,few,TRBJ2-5,TGTGCCAGCAGCCCACAGGGAATACGGGAGACCCAGTACTTC,CASSPQGIRETQYF
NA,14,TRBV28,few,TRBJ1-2,TGTGCCAGCAGCGAGACATCCCCCGACTATGGCTACACCTTC,CASSETSPDYGYTF
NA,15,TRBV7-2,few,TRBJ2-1,TGTGCCAGCAGCTTTGGCGGGAACTCCTACAATGAGCAGTTCTTC,CASSFGGNSYNEQFF
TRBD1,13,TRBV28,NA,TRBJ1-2,TGTGCCAGCGGGACAGGGGGTAGCTATGGCTACACCTTC,CASGTGGSYGYTF
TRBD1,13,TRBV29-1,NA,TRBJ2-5,TGCAGCGTGAAGACAGGGGGCTTCGAGACCCAGTACTTC,CSVKTGGFETQYF
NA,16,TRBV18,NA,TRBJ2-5,TGTGCCAGCTCACCAAGTAAGGGAGTGCGGCAAGAGACCCAGTACTTC,CASSPSKGVRQETQYF
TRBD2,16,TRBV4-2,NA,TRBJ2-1,TGTGCCAGCAGCCAAGCAACTAGCGCCTCCTACAATGAGCAGTTCTTC,CASSQATSASYNEQFF
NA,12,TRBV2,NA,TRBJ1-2,TGTGCCAGCAGTGAAGCGAGTTTCGGCTACACCTTC,CASSEASFGYTF
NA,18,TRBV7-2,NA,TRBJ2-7,TGTGCCAGCAGCTTAGTAGCCACGACGGGGGCGGAGTCCTACGAGCAGTACTTC,CASSLVATTGAESYEQYF
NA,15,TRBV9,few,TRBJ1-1,TGTGCCAGCAGCGTAGCGGGGGACAAGAACACTGAAGCTTTCTTT,CASSVAGDKNTEAFF
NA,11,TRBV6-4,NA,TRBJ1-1,TGTGCCAGCGTCCTAGGGACATGGGCTTTCTTT,CASVLGTWAFF
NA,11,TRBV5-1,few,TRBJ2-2,TGCGCCAGCAGGAACGACGGGGAGCTGTTTTTT,CASRNDGELFF
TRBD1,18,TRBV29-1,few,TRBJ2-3,TGCAGCGAAGAGCGCTCCGGGACAGGTCCCTCTAGCACAGATACGCAGTATTTT,CSEERSGTGPSSTDTQYF
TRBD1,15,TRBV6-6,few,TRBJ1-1,TGTGCCAGCAGAAACCAGGGGGCTGGTAACACTGAAGCTTTCTTT,CASRNQGAGNTEAFF
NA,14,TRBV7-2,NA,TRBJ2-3,TGTGCCAGCAGCTTCATCCGGGGCACAGATACGCAGTATTTT,CASSFIRGTDTQYF
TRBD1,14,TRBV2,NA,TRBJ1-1,TGTGCCAGCAGGGAGACAGGGGTAAACACTGAAGCTTTCTTT,CASRETGVNTEAFF
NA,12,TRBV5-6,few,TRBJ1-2,TGTGCCAGCAGCTCAGGGTATTTTGGCTACACCTTC,CASSSGYFGYTF
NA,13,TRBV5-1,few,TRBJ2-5,TGCGCCAGCAGCCTAGGACAGCGGGAGACCCAGTACTTC,CASSLGQRETQYF
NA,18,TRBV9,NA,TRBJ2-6,TGTGCCAGCAGTGAAAGTGGGTCTTCACGCTCTGGGGCCAACGTCCTGACTTTC,CASSESGSSRSGANVLTF
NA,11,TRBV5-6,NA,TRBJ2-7,TGTGCCAGCGGGGGGGCATACGAGCAGTACTTC,CASGGAYEQYF
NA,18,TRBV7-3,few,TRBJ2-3,TGTGCCAGCAGCGAAACTCCATATGACAGGATCAGGGACCGGACGCAGTATTTT,CASSETPYDRIRDRTQYF
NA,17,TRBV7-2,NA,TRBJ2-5,TGTGCCAGCAGCACCTGGGCTGCGGTCCCGCGTCAAGAGACCCAGTACTTC,CASSTWAAVPRQETQYF